This T cell receptor beta chain was recovered during a study of CD8 T cells in Susac syndrome. V dropped 5 bases and J dropped 4 bases, with 12 bases sitting between them. The CDR3 contains 13 residues. The germline CDR1 and CDR2 sequences are GTSNPN and SVGIG (reference sequence). RNA, at about 0.5 to 1 ug, was reverse transcribed with random hexamers. Each CDR3 protein gets one entry after TCRdb re-called the immunoSEQ multiplex PCR reads with MiXCR. Seen here are 300,000 to 350,000 distinct CDR3 sequences, about 91% observed once, and the top ten hold more than 0.06%. This receptor was obtained from a human donor with multiple sclerosis. This sequence joins TRBV30 and TRBJ1-5; possible D gene TRBD1, 5 bases. Sequenced sample: CD4+ T cells from PBMCs. CDR3 DNA sequence: TGTGCCTGGGGGACTGGGGATAATCAGCCCCAGCATTTT. This gives the protein CAWGTGDNQPQHF.